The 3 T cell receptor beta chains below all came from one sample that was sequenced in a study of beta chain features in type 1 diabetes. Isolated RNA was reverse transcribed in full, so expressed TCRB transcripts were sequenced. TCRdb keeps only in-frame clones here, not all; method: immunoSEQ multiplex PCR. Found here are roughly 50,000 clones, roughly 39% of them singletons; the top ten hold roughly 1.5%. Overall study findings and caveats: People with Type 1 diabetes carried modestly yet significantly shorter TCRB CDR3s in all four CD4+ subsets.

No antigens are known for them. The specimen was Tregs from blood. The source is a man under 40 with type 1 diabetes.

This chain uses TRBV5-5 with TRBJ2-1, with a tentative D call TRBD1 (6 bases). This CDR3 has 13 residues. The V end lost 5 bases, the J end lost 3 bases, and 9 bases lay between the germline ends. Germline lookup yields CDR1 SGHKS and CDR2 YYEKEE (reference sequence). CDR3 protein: CASSWDIYNEQFF. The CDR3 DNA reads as TGTGCCAGCAGTTGGGACATCTACAATGAGCAGTTCTTC.

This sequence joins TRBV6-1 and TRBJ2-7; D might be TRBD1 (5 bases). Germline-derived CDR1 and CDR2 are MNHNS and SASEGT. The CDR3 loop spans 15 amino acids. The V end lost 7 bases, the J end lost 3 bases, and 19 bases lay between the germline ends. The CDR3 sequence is CASTRWGTGDYEQYF. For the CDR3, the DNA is TGTGCCAGCACCCGTTGGGGCACCGGAGACTACGAGCAGTACTTC.

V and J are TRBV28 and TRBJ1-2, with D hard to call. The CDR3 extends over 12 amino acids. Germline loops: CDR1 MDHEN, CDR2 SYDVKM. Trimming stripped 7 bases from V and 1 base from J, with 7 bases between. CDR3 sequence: CASTGINYGYTF. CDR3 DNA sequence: TGTGCCAGCACCGGGATTAACTATGGCTACACCTTC.